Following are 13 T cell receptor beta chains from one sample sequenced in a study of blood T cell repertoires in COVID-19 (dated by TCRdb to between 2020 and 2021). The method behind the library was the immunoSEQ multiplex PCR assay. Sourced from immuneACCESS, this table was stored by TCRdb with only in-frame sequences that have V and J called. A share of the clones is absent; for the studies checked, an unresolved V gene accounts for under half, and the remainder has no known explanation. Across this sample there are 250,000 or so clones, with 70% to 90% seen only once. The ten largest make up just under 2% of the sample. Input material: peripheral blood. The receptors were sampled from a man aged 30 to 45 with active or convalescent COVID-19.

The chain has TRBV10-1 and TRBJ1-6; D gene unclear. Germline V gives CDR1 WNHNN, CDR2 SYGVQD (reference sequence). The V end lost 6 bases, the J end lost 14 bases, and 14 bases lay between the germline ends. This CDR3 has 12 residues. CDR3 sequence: CASSDGPGTLHF. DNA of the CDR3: TGCGCCAGCAGCGACGGGCCGGGAACCCTCCACTTT.

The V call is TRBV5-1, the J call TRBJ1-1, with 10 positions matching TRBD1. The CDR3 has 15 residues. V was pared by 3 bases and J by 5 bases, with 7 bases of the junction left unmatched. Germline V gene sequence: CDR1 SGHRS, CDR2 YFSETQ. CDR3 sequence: CASSSGTGVRTEAFF. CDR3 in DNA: TGCGCCAGCAGCTCCGGGACAGGGGTACGGACTGAAGCTTTCTTT.

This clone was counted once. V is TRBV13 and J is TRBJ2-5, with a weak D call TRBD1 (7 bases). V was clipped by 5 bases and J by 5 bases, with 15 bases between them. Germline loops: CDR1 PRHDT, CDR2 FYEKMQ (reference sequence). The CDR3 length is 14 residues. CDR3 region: CASSARGGGETQYF. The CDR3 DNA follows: TGTGCCAGCAGCGCGAGAGGAGGGGGCGAGACCCAGTACTTC.

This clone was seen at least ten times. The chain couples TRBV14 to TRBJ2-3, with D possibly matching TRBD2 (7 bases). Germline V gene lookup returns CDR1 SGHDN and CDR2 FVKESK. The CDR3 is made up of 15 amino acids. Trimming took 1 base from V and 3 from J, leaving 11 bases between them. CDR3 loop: CASSQVGGPTDTQYF. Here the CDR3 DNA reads TGTGCCAGCAGCCAAGTCGGGGGGCCTACAGATACGCAGTATTTT. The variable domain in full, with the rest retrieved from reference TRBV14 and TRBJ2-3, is EAGVTQFPSHSVIEKGQTVTLRCDPISGHDNLYWYRRVMGKEIKFLLHFVKESKQDESGMPNNRFLAERTGGTYSTLKVQPAELEDSGVYFCASSQVGGPTDTQYFGPGTRLTVL.

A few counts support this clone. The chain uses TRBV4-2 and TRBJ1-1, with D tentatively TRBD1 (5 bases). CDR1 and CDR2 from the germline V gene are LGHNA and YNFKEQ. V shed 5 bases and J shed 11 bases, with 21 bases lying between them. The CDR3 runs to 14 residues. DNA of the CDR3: TGTGCCAGCAGCGACGGGGGAGGGGAAGGATTGGCTTTCTTT. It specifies CASSDGGGEGLAFF.

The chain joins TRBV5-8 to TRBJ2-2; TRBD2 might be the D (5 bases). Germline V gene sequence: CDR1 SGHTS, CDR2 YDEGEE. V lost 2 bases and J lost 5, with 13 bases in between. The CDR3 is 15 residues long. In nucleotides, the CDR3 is TGTGCCAGCAGCTTAACGGGATACCTTACCGGGGAGCTGTTTTTT. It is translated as CASSLTGYLTGELFF.

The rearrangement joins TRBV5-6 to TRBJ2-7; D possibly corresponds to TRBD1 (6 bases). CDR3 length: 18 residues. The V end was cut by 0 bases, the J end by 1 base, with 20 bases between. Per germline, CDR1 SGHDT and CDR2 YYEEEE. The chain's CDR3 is CASSLAQGVLDSSYEQYF. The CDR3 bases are TGTGCCAGCAGCTTGGCGCAGGGCGTGCTGGACAGTTCCTACGAGCAGTACTTC.

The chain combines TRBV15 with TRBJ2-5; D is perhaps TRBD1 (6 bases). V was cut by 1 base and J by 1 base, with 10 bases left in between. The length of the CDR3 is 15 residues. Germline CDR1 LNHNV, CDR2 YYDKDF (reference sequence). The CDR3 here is CATSRGDTSQETQYF. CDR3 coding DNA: TGTGCCACCAGCAGAGGGGACACTAGCCAAGAGACCCAGTACTTC.

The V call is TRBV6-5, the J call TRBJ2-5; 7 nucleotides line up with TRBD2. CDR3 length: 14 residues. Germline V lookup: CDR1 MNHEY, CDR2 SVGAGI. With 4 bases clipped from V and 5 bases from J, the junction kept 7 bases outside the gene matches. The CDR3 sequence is CASSSDLSGETQYF. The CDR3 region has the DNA TGTGCCAGCAGTTCGGATCTTAGCGGGGAGACCCAGTACTTC.

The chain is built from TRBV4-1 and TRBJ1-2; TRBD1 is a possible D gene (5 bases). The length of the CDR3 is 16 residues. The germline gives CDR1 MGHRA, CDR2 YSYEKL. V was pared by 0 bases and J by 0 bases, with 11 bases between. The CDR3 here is CASSQEKGLANYGYTF. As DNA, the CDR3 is TGCGCCAGCAGCCAAGAAAAGGGGCTGGCTAACTATGGCTACACCTTC.

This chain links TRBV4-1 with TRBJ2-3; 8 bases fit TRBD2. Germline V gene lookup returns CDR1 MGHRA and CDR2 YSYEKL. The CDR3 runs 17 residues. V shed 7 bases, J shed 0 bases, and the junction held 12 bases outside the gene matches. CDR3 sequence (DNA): TGCGCCAGCACGAAACTGGCGGGGGGCGCTAGCACAGATACGCAGTATTTT. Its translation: CASTKLAGGASTDTQYF.

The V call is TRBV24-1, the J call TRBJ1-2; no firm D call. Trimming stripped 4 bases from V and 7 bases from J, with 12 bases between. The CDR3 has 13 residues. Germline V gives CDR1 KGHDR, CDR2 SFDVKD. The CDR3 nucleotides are TGTGCCACCAGTGAGAGCATTAGTGGTGGCTACACCTTC. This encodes CATSESISGGYTF.

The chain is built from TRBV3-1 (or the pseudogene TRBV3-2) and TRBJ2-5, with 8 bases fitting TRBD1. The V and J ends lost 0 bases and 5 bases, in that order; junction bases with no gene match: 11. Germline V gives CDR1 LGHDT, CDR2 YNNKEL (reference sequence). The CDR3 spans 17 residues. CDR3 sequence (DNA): TGTGCCAGCAGCCAAGAGGTTCAATCAGGGGGCGCGGAGACCCAGTACTTC. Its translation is CASSQEVQSGGAETQYF.